Listed below are T cell receptor beta chains from one sample, sequenced in a study of blood T cell repertoires in COVID-19. Using immunoSEQ multiplex PCR, the repertoire was profiled, and TCRdb retains in-frame clones only, with some absent. The sample contains roughly 350,000 clones, 85% to 90% of which appear only once. Sample: peripheral blood. These receptor sequences come from a woman in her 50s with COVID-19, enrolled during active disease. The CDR3 runs from the conserved cysteine through the conserved F or W. A D gene is named only where the DNA matches it firmly. Size values are once, few and many counts, or a class for expanded clones, and some rows have none.

d_call	v_call	clone_size	cdr3_length	j_call	cdr3_aa	cdr3_nt
TRBD2	TRBV7-8	-	14	TRBJ2-7	CASSLDAGGYEQYF	TGTGCCAGCAGCTTAGATGCGGGAGGTTACGAGCAGTACTTC
TRBD1	TRBV27	once	16	TRBJ2-1	CASSVTRDRPYNEQFF	TGTGCCAGCAGCGTCACTCGGGACAGGCCTTACAATGAGCAGTTCTTC
TRBD2	TRBV5-6	-	16	TRBJ2-1	CASSLVTSGSSNEQFF	TGTGCCAGCAGCTTGGTGACTAGCGGGAGTTCAAATGAGCAGTTCTTC
TRBD2	TRBV19	-	12	TRBJ2-1	CATGLARHEQFF	TGTGCCACAGGACTAGCGAGGCATGAGCAGTTCTTC
-	TRBV6-5	-	12	TRBJ2-1	CASSSPGNEQFF	TGTGCCAGCAGTTCCCCGGGTAATGAGCAGTTCTTC
-	TRBV3-1/TRBV3-2	-	14	TRBJ1-1	CASSPRGMNTEAFF	TGTGCCAGCAGCCCCAGGGGCATGAACACTGAAGCTTTCTTT
TRBD2	TRBV19	-	15	TRBJ2-1	CASSIGLTSGIEQFF	TGTGCCAGTAGTATAGGATTGACTAGCGGGATTGAGCAGTTCTTC
TRBD2	TRBV11-3	once	15	TRBJ2-3	CASSLGTSGSNTQYF	TGTGCCAGCAGCTTAGGGACTAGCGGGAGTAATACGCAGTATTTT
TRBD2	TRBV6-5	-	15	TRBJ2-7	CASSYWAGGVDEQYF	TGTGCCAGCAGTTACTGGGCGGGAGGGGTAGACGAGCAGTACTTC
TRBD2	TRBV2	-	15	TRBJ2-1	CATSSGSGSYNEQFF	TGTGCCACCAGTAGCGGGAGTGGCTCCTACAATGAGCAGTTCTTC
-	TRBV30	-	14	TRBJ2-4	CAWGIGANKNIQYF	TGTGCCTGGGGGATAGGGGCTAACAAAAACATTCAGTACTTC
TRBD2	TRBV6-6	once	16	TRBJ2-1	CASNPGLASSYNEQFF	TGTGCCAGCAACCCGGGACTAGCGAGTTCCTACAATGAGCAGTTCTTC
TRBD1	TRBV5-1	-	14	TRBJ1-2	CASSSFGTDYGYTF	TGCGCCAGCAGCTCGTTCGGGACAGACTATGGCTACACCTTC
-	TRBV5-1	-	14	TRBJ2-1	CASSFYSSYNEQFF	TGCGCCAGCAGCTTCTATTCTTCCTACAATGAGCAGTTCTTC
TRBD1	TRBV19	-	15	TRBJ1-2	CASTLQPGTVYGYTF	TGTGCCAGTACCCTCCAACCCGGGACAGTCTATGGCTACACCTTC
TRBD1	TRBV2	once	12	TRBJ1-1	CASSPTGTEAFF	TGTGCCAGCAGTCCGACAGGGACTGAAGCTTTCTTT
-	TRBV19	-	13	TRBJ2-1	CASSIGLYDEQFF	TGTGCCAGTAGTATAGGCCTCTACGATGAGCAGTTCTTC
TRBD2	TRBV19	-	15	TRBJ2-3	CASHDLAGVGDTQYF	TGTGCCAGCCACGATCTAGCGGGAGTAGGGGATACGCAGTATTTT
-	TRBV11-3	once	14	TRBJ1-1	CASSLSRKGAEAFF	TGTGCCAGCAGCTTGAGTAGAAAGGGAGCTGAAGCTTTCTTT
TRBD1	TRBV19	-	14	TRBJ1-1	CASGQGTAQGEAFF	TGTGCCAGTGGACAGGGTACTGCTCAAGGGGAAGCTTTCTTT
TRBD2	TRBV6-6	-	15	TRBJ2-1	CASSLSGSLNNEQFF	TGTGCCAGCAGCCTCAGCGGGAGTCTAAACAATGAGCAGTTCTTC
-	TRBV12-3/TRBV12-4	-	13	TRBJ2-7	CASSSWDKYEQYF	TGTGCCAGCAGTTCATGGGACAAATACGAGCAGTACTTC
-	TRBV7-3	-	15	TRBJ1-1	CASSPLSSGNTEAFF	TGTGCCAGCAGCCCCCTATCCTCAGGGAACACTGAAGCTTTCTTT
-	TRBV5-1	-	13	TRBJ2-3	CASVEVSTDTQYF	TGCGCCAGTGTAGAGGTTAGCACAGATACGCAGTATTTT
-	TRBV9	-	16	TRBJ1-3	CASSAPGTHSGNTIYF	TGTGCCAGCAGCGCCCCCGGGACACACTCTGGAAACACCATATATTTT
-	TRBV7-2	-	14	TRBJ1-4	CASSNRATNEKLFF	TGTGCCAGCAGCAACAGGGCAACTAATGAAAAACTGTTTTTT
-	TRBV21-1	-	19	TRBJ2-1	CASSKGTAGGRGGNNEQFF	TGTGCCAGCAGCAAAGGGACCGCCGGGGGGAGGGGAGGGAACAATGAGCAGTTCTTC
-	TRBV30	-	15	TRBJ1-1	CAWSVLLGIDTEAFF	TGTGCCTGGAGTGTACTCCTTGGTATCGACACTGAAGCTTTCTTT
TRBD1	TRBV6-5	-	13	TRBJ2-7	CASSPSDRAEQYF	TGTGCCAGCAGTCCCTCCGACAGGGCCGAGCAGTACTTC
-	TRBV11-2	few	15	TRBJ1-4	CASSSRYATNEKLFF	TGTGCCAGCAGCTCCCGTTATGCAACTAATGAAAAACTGTTTTTT
TRBD2	TRBV7-2	few	14	TRBJ2-1	CASSRSGNRNEQFF	TGTGCCAGCAGCCGTAGCGGGAACCGCAATGAGCAGTTCTTC
-	TRBV6-5	-	16	TRBJ1-2	CASSYSLGAPGYGYTF	TGTGCCAGCAGTTACTCGTTGGGGGCCCCGGGCTATGGCTACACCTTC
-	TRBV9	-	16	TRBJ1-4	CASSPNPAGINEKLFF	TGTGCCAGCAGCCCCAACCCGGCAGGGATTAATGAAAAACTGTTTTTT
TRBD1	TRBV5-6	-	16	TRBJ1-6	CASSGGPTGLRSPLHF	TGTGCCAGCAGCGGGGGCCCGACAGGGCTTCGCTCACCCCTCCACTTT
TRBD1	TRBV12-3/TRBV12-4	few	13	TRBJ1-2	CASNSGQGGSYTF	TGTGCCAGCAACTCAGGACAGGGAGGGAGCTACACCTTC
TRBD1	TRBV29-1	-	13	TRBJ1-1	CSVGQGVFTEAFF	TGCAGCGTTGGGCAGGGGGTTTTCACTGAAGCTTTCTTT
-	TRBV19	few	16	TRBJ1-2	CASNSRQGGRKYGYTF	TGTGCCAGTAATAGCCGGCAGGGTGGTCGTAAGTATGGCTACACCTTC
-	TRBV29-1	-	13	TRBJ1-3	CSVTTSSGNTIYF	TGCAGCGTTACGACAAGCTCTGGAAACACCATATATTTT
-	TRBV19	-	12	TRBJ2-1	CASSPGYNEQFF	TGTGCCAGTAGTCCAGGCTACAATGAGCAGTTCTTC
-	TRBV5-1	once	15	TRBJ2-2	CASSLEARNTGELFF	TGCGCCAGCAGCTTGGAAGCAAGAAACACCGGGGAGCTGTTTTTT
-	TRBV5-1	-	12	TRBJ2-5	CASRLQQETQYF	TGCGCCAGCAGACTCCAACAAGAGACCCAGTACTTC
-	TRBV3-1/TRBV3-2	-	16	TRBJ2-5	CASSQGQRVWQETQYF	TGTGCCAGCAGCCAAGGGCAACGGGTTTGGCAAGAGACCCAGTACTTC
-	TRBV27	few	15	TRBJ2-3	CASSGASLGKDTQYF	TGTGCCAGCAGTGGGGCCTCCCTAGGGAAGGATACGCAGTATTTT